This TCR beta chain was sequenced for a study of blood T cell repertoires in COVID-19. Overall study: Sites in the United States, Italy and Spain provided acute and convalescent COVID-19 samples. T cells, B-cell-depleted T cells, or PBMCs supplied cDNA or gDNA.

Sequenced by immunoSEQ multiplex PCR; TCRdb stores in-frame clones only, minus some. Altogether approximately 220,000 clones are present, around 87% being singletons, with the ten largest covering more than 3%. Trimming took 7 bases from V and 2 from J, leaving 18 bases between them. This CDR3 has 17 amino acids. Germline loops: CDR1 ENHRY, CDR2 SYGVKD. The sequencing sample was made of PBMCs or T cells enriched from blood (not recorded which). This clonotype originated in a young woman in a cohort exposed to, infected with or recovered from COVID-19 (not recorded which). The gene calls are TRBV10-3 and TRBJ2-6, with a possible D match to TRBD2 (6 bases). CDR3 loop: CAINRGLGGAGANVLTF. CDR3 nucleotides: TGTGCCATCAATAGGGGACTTGGAGGCGCTGGGGCCAACGTCCTGACTTTC.